The 30 T cell receptor beta chains presented below share a single source sample, sequenced in a study of T-cell memory formation after mild COVID-19. TCRdb called the 5' RACE reads again in MiXCR, with one record for every CDR3 protein. The data hold around 130,000 distinct CDR3 sequences, with roughly 6.2% observed a single time. The material sequenced was PBMCs or a T cell subset sorted from them (not recorded which). These receptors all come from an adult woman who had mild COVID-19 (a few samples of this study predate the infection). Cell type and time point are not known.

At least ten counts were recorded for this clonotype. The chain combines TRBV29-1 with TRBJ2-1; weak D call: TRBD1 (6 bases). This CDR3 is 13 amino acids long. The germline V and J ends were trimmed by 4 bases and 5 bases, with 12 bases remaining between them. Germline values: CDR1 SQVTM, CDR2 ANQGSEA. For the CDR3, the DNA is TGCAGCGTTGCCCGGGACACGAACAATGAGCAGTTCTTC. It specifies CSVARDTNNEQFF.

The V gene is TRBV6-5, the J gene TRBJ1-1; tentatively, D is TRBD1 (6 bases). Germline loops: CDR1 MNHEY, CDR2 SVGAGI. CDR3 length: 12 amino acids. Trimming took off 6 bases at V and 1 base at J, with 6 bases between the two ends. Here the CDR3 DNA reads TGTGCCAGCAGGACAGGGAACACTGAAGCTTTCTTT. Amino acid sequence: CASRTGNTEAFF.

V and J are TRBV7-9 and TRBJ2-7; TRBD2 matches 8 bases. Germline CDR1 is SEHNR and CDR2 is FQNEAQ (reference sequence). The CDR3 is made up of 14 amino acids. V lost 5 bases to trimming and J lost 6 bases; unmatched junction nucleotides: 9. CDR3 amino acids: CASSVRTSSLEQYF. The CDR3, as DNA: TGTGCCAGCAGCGTACGGACTAGCTCCCTCGAGCAGTACTTC.

CDR3 loop: CASKGRQSRYF. In nucleotides, the CDR3 is TGTGCCAGCAAAGGAAGACAGAGCCGGTACTTC. The chain couples TRBV25-1 to TRBJ2-7, with D tentatively TRBD1 (5 bases). This CDR3 has 11 amino acids. Germline CDR1 reads MGHDK; CDR2 reads SYGVNS. V dropped 7 bases and J dropped 12 bases, with 16 bases sitting between them.

This clonotype was recorded a few times. The genes are TRBV7-9 and TRBJ2-5; D is uncertain. This CDR3 is 12 amino acids long. Germline V gene data show CDR1 as SEHNR and CDR2 as FQNEAQ (reference sequence). V dropped 5 bases and J dropped 5 bases, with 9 bases sitting between them. The CDR3, as DNA: TGTGCCAGCAGCCCTTCGAGGGAGACCCAGTACTTC. Protein product: CASSPSRETQYF.

CDR3 nucleotide sequence: TGTGCCAGCTCACCCGACAGGGGAGTGAACACTGAAGCTTTCTTT. Protein: CASSPDRGVNTEAFF. J is TRBJ1-1 and V is TRBV18; 8 positions match TRBD1. Trimming at V came to 3 bases and at J to 0 bases, leaving 3 bases not matched to a gene. The CDR3 length is 15 residues. Germline-derived CDR1 and CDR2 are KGHSH and LQKENI.

This clonotype was seen a handful of times. This chain uses TRBV20-1 with TRBJ2-7, with no clear D. CDR1 is DFQATT, CDR2 SNEGSKA, per germline (reference sequence). The germline V and J ends were trimmed by 0 bases and 7 bases, with 22 bases remaining between them. The CDR3 covers 16 residues. The CDR3, as DNA: TGCAGTGCTAGAGATAGGAACAGTGGGGTCTACGTAGAGCAGTACTTC. The encoded protein is CSARDRNSGVYVEQYF.

This chain joins TRBV12-3 or TRBV12-4 and TRBJ2-3, with D tentatively TRBD1 (6 bases). This CDR3 is 14 amino acids long. Trimming left V 3 bases short and J 2 bases short, with 9 bases between. The chain's CDR3 is CASSFQGTTDTQYF. Written as DNA, the CDR3 is TGTGCCAGCAGTTTCCAGGGGACCACAGATACGCAGTATTTT.

This clonotype has ten or more counts. The V gene is TRBV5-1, the J gene TRBJ1-5, with 9 bases aligning to TRBD1. V shed 0 bases and J 7 bases; nucleotides not matched to a gene: 5. The CDR3 has 15 amino acids. Germline CDR1 and CDR2: SGHRS and YFSETQ. CDR3 in DNA: TGCGCCAGCAGCTTGGACGGGACAGGGTCCCAGCCCCAGCATTTT. This translates into CASSLDGTGSQPQHF.

This clonotype has only a few counts. This chain uses TRBV24-1 with TRBJ1-5; unclear D gene. The CDR3 covers 13 residues. Germline-derived CDR1 and CDR2 are KGHDR and SFDVKD. The V end was cut by 2 bases, the J end by 3 bases, with 4 bases between. CDR3: CATSDSFNQPQHF. In nucleotides, the CDR3 is TGTGCCACCAGTGATTCGTTCAATCAGCCCCAGCATTTT.

This clonotype showed up many times. The gene calls are TRBV4-2 and TRBJ2-5; no clear D. Between the trimmed V and J ends, which lost 0 bases and 5 bases, there was a span of 16 bases. Looked up from germline, CDR1 is LGHNA and CDR2 is YNFKEQ. This CDR3 is 16 amino acids long. The CDR3 region is CASSQDMTPRRETQYF. The CDR3 bases are TGTGCCAGCAGCCAAGATATGACCCCTCGACGGGAGACCCAGTACTTC.

This clonotype was detected ten times or more. The chain joins TRBV5-1 to TRBJ2-7, with 7 bases fitting TRBD2. Germline V lookup: CDR1 SGHRS, CDR2 YFSETQ. V lost 7 bases, J lost 0 bases, and 7 bases stayed unmatched. CDR3 size: 14 residues. The DNA for the CDR3 is TGCGCCAGCGGAGGGACGGGAGGCTCCTACGAGCAGTACTTC. This sequence encodes CASGGTGGSYEQYF. Combining the CDR3 with reference TRBV5-1 and TRBJ2-7 gives the whole variable domain KAGVTQTPRYLIKTRGQQVTLSCSPISGHRSVSWYQQTPGQGLQFLFEYFSETQRNKGNFPGRFSGRQFSNSRSEMNVSTLELGDSALYLCASGGTGGSYEQYFGPGTRLTVT.

There are many counts of this clonotype. This chain uses TRBV5-1 with TRBJ1-1; tentative D call: TRBD1 (6 bases). This CDR3 is built from 13 residues. V lost 6 bases and J lost 0, with 9 bases in between. Germline V gene lookup returns CDR1 SGHRS and CDR2 YFSETQ. The CDR3 DNA reads TGCGCCAGCATTGGACAGATGAACACTGAAGCTTTCTTT. This sequence encodes CASIGQMNTEAFF.

This clonotype has a count of ten or more. The chain uses TRBV6-5 and TRBJ1-1, with D perhaps TRBD1 (5 bases). The length of the CDR3 is 12 residues. V was cut by 2 bases and J by 6 bases, with 7 bases left in between. Germline CDR1 and CDR2: MNHEY and SVGAGI. CDR3 region: CASSYGGAEAFF. In DNA, the CDR3 is TGTGCCAGCAGTTACGGGGGGGCTGAAGCTTTCTTT.

In this sample, this clonotype turned up once. DNA for the CDR3: TGTGCCAGCAGCGTAGGACTAGCGGGGCCCGGCTCCTACAATGAGCAGTTCTTC. Protein product: CASSVGLAGPGSYNEQFF. The chain is built from TRBV9 and TRBJ2-1; 11 bases agree with TRBD2. Unmatched junction bases numbered 5, after V lost 0 bases and J lost 0 bases. Germline values: CDR1 SGDLS, CDR2 YYNGEE. The CDR3 runs to 18 residues.

This clonotype was seen at least ten times. This sequence joins TRBV4-3 and TRBJ1-4, with D perhaps TRBD1 (6 bases). V dropped 3 bases and J dropped 4 bases, with 12 bases sitting between them. The germline V gene encodes CDR1 LGHNA and CDR2 YSLEER. This CDR3 has 15 residues. Here the CDR3 DNA reads TGCGCCAGCAGCCAGAACCAGGGGCTTAATGAAAAACTGTTTTTT. It yields the protein CASSQNQGLNEKLFF.

This clonotype appeared a few times. The J gene is TRBJ2-1, the V gene TRBV12-3 or TRBV12-4; TRBD1 agrees at 7 bases. Trimming cost V 3 bases and J 2 bases; bases outside gene matches: 1. The CDR3 runs to 14 residues. The CDR3 reads CASSFGTAYNEQFF. CDR3 DNA sequence: TGTGCCAGCAGTTTTGGGACAGCCTACAATGAGCAGTTCTTC.

By share of the sample, this clonotype is medium-sized. The genes are TRBV27 and TRBJ2-7; D possibly corresponds to TRBD1 (6 bases). The V and J ends lost 5 bases and 11 bases respectively, with 28 bases between them. This CDR3 is built from 16 residues. The germline gives CDR1 MNHEY, CDR2 SMNVEV (reference sequence). CDR3 DNA: TGTGCCAGCAGTATTGATCCCAACAGGGCGGTGAACTCGGAGTACTTC. This translates into CASSIDPNRAVNSEYF.

The chain is built from TRBV30 and TRBJ2-3, with D possibly TRBD2 on 5 matching bases. The CDR3 is 13 amino acids. The ends were cut back, 4 bases at V and 2 bases at J, with 10 bases in the middle. The germline V gene encodes CDR1 GTSNPN and CDR2 SVGIG (reference sequence). The CDR3 bases are TGTGCCTGGACAAAGGGAGCCACAGATACGCAGTATTTT. It yields the protein CAWTKGATDTQYF. Full variable domain (remainder filled in from reference TRBV30 and TRBJ2-3): SQTIHQWPATLVQPVGSPLSLECTVEGTSNPNLYWYRQAAGRGLQLLFYSVGIGQISSEVPQNLSASRPQDRQFILSSKKLLLSDSGFYLCAWTKGATDTQYFGPGTRLTVL.

This clonotype has a count of ten or more. The genes are TRBV5-4 and TRBJ1-1; D is unclear. Germline V CDR1 and CDR2: SGHNT, YYREEE (reference sequence). Trimming cost V 5 bases and J 3 bases, with 11 bases left between them. The CDR3 is 13 amino acids. This chain's CDR3 is CASSPTSYTEAFF. The DNA for the CDR3 is TGTGCCAGCAGTCCGACCAGTTACACTGAAGCTTTCTTT.

There are many counts of this clonotype. The chain has TRBV6-1 and TRBJ2-7; 10 bases align to TRBD1. V dropped 4 bases and J dropped 9; count of bases not matched to a gene: 9. This CDR3 has 14 residues. Germline V lookup: CDR1 MNHNS, CDR2 SASEGT. For the CDR3, the DNA is TGTGCCAGCAGTGTTAACTCCGGGGACAGGGGGCAGTACTTC. The encoded protein is CASSVNSGDRGQYF.

In DNA, the CDR3 is TGTGCCAGCAGTTCTCGGGCATATGGCTACACCTTC. Translated, it gives CASSSRAYGYTF. This chain connects TRBV12-3 or TRBV12-4 to TRBJ1-2; D is unclear. The CDR3 is 12 amino acids. Trimming pared 4 bases from V and 5 bases from J, leaving 8 bases between.

This clonotype was seen ten or more times. The V call is TRBV7-2, the J call TRBJ2-1, with 7 bases lining up with TRBD2. The germline gives CDR1 SGHTA, CDR2 FQGNSA. Losses at the gene ends were 5 bases for V and 2 bases for J; bases not matched to a gene: 12. The CDR3 is 17 amino acids. CDR3 protein: CASSPDPPAGAYNEQFF. CDR3 DNA sequence: TGTGCCAGCAGCCCTGACCCACCCGCGGGGGCCTACAATGAGCAGTTCTTC.

The chain carries TRBV30 and TRBJ2-7; 7 nucleotides match TRBD1. J lost 3 bases, V lost 3 bases, and 5 bases had no gene match. The CDR3 extends over 13 amino acids. CDR1 and CDR2 from the germline V gene are GTSNPN and SVGIG (reference sequence). The CDR3 here is CAWSPDRVYEQYF. CDR3 nucleotides: TGTGCCTGGAGCCCAGACAGGGTCTACGAGCAGTACTTC.

The rearrangement joins TRBV20-1 to TRBJ2-2; 7 nucleotides match TRBD1. Germline V lookup: CDR1 DFQATT, CDR2 SNEGSKA (reference sequence). With V trimmed by 6 bases and J by 0 bases, 7 bases remained unmatched. The CDR3 sequence is 15 residues long. CDR3 sequence: CSAPRQGANTGELFF. CDR3 bases: TGCAGTGCCCCAAGACAGGGTGCGAACACCGGGGAGCTGTTTTTT.

This chain connects TRBV5-1 to TRBJ2-5; D might be TRBD1 (5 bases). CDR3 length: 14 amino acids. Per germline, CDR1 SGHRS and CDR2 YFSETQ. The V gene lost 1 base and the J gene lost 7 bases, with 14 bases spanning the gap. In DNA form, the CDR3 reads TGCGCCAGCAGCTTGTTAAATACAGGCACGACCCAGTACTTC. This gives the protein CASSLLNTGTTQYF.

The chain employs TRBV11-2 and TRBJ1-5; no definite D call. The CDR3 runs 14 residues. Trimming pared 0 bases from V and 12 bases from J, leaving 15 bases between. CDR1 is SGHAT and CDR2 is FQNNGV in the germline V gene. The CDR3 reads CASSLDVRNQNQHF. DNA for the CDR3: TGTGCCAGCAGCTTAGACGTCCGAAATCAGAACCAGCATTTT.

This clonotype occurred many times. The chain links TRBV7-2 to TRBJ2-7; D is ambiguous. The CDR3 runs to 14 residues. Germline V gene data show CDR1 as SGHTA and CDR2 as FQGNSA. V gave up 1 base and J gave up 2 bases, with 9 bases separating them. The CDR3 sequence: CASSLGLSPYEQYF. The CDR3 nucleotides read TGTGCCAGCAGCTTAGGCCTCTCTCCCTACGAGCAGTACTTC.

The V call is TRBV9, the J call TRBJ1-1; D not certain. CDR1 and CDR2 (germline): SGDLS, YYNGEE. Trimming cost V 3 bases and J 0 bases, with 6 bases left between them. The CDR3 covers 13 residues. The chain's CDR3 is CASSGDMNTEAFF. CDR3 nucleotides: TGTGCCAGCAGCGGCGACATGAACACTGAAGCTTTCTTT.

The chain recombines TRBV29-1 with TRBJ2-2, with a possible D match to TRBD1 (5 bases). CDR1 SQVTM and CDR2 ANQGSEA come from the germline V gene. The ends were cut back, 2 bases at V and 4 bases at J, with 11 bases in the middle. This CDR3 contains 14 residues. The CDR3 sequence is CSVERDRSTGELFF. In DNA form, the CDR3 reads TGCAGCGTTGAACGAGACAGAAGCACCGGGGAGCTGTTTTTT.